This T cell receptor beta chain was documented in a study of human T cells and chemical hapten exposure. This clonotype has just a few counts. Individual cDNA molecules had unique molecular identifiers attached to them by the library. One entry per CDR3 protein results from TCRdb running MiXCR on the RACE reads. The sample includes about 100,000 distinct CDR3 sequences, about an eighth seen only once; the top ten take roughly 3.1%. The time point here: patch test 2, 6 weeks after DPC sensitization. Treatment reported: therapeutic diphenylcyclopropenone sensitization with weekly scalp DPC. Blood draws came first, before each patch test. Sequencing used whole blood, obtained in connection with sensitization to the hapten diphenylcyclopropenone (DPC). This TCR was recovered from a middle-aged woman with alopecia areata. Some clones in this sample may be carry-over from other donors' samples.

The CDR3 loop is CASSLRVAGGGTDTQYF. CDR3 DNA: TGTGCCAGCAGCTTAAGGGTAGCGGGGGGCGGCACAGATACGCAGTATTTT. The J gene is TRBJ2-3, the V gene TRBV7-2; 10 positions match TRBD2. V shed 2 bases, J shed 1 base, and the junction held 6 bases outside the gene matches. This CDR3 comprises 17 residues. Germline V gene sequence: CDR1 SGHTA, CDR2 FQGNSA.